This T cell receptor (beta chain) was identified during a study of control samples from healthy donors and cancer patients. Germline assignment: CDR1 LNHNV and CDR2 YYDKDF (reference sequence). Trimming at V came to 1 base and at J to 2 bases, leaving 10 bases not matched to a gene. The CDR3 is made up of 17 amino acids. TCRdb's table, derived via immunoSEQ multiplex PCR, lists solely in-frame clones and lacks some. The table lists about 120,000 clones, more than 80% of them singletons. The chain is built from TRBV15 and TRBJ1-1, with TRBD1 matching 7 bases. The TCR comes from a man between 50 and 59 years old in good health. Material for sequencing was blood. The CDR3: CATSRAGTVVKNTEAFF. CDR3 sequence (DNA): TGTGCCACCAGCAGAGCCGGGACAGTGGTAAAAAACACTGAAGCTTTCTTT.